The clone carrying this T cell receptor beta chain was seen repeatedly, ten times or more. The data belong to a study of T cells after yellow fever vaccination. TCRdb re-analysed the 5' RACE reads in MiXCR, keeping a single row per CDR3 protein. The sample lists around 46,000 distinct CDR3 sequences, 7.4% occurring once. The CDR3 spans 15 residues. V shed 0 bases and J shed 7 bases, with 14 bases lying between them. Germline CDR1 and CDR2: SGHNT and YYREEE (reference sequence). The starting material was CD8+ T cells sorted from PBMCs, obtained around 15 days after the first yellow fever vaccination. The rearrangement joins TRBV5-4 to TRBJ2-1; D call uncertain. This sequence originates from a man younger than 35 who received the YFV17D yellow fever vaccine. DNA for the CDR3: TGTGCCAGCAGCTTGGCCTGGGGTCGGTCGAATGAGCAGTTCTTC. Its protein product is CASSLAWGRSNEQFF.